The 23 T cell receptor beta chains presented below share a single source sample, sequenced in a study of shared clonotypes between healthy human individuals. CD45RO-negative, CCR7-selected cells formed the naive CD8 fraction, which excluded terminally differentiated effector memory CD45RA+ cells. TCRdb's table, derived via immunoSEQ multiplex PCR, lists solely in-frame clones and lacks some. The sample gives 800,000 to 950,000 clones, 95% to 97% of which show up once; about 0.25% is in the top ten. Input material: naive CD8+ T cells sorted from blood. Receptors originate from a man between 25 and 39 years old in good health.

This clone appeared a single time. The rearrangement uses TRBV6-1 and TRBJ2-7, with D possibly being TRBD2 (5 bases). Trimming shortened V by 1 base and J by 3 bases, and 13 bases separated the two germline ends. The CDR3 is 15 amino acids. Germline CDR1 and CDR2: MNHNS and SASEGT. In DNA, the CDR3 is TGTGCCAGCAGTGAAGGAGTGGGAGAAGTCTACGAGCAGTACTTC. It is translated as CASSEGVGEVYEQYF.

The CDR3 loop reads CASRYAGTGRTGELFF. In DNA form, the CDR3 reads TGTGCCAGCAGATACGCCGGGACAGGGCGCACCGGGGAGCTGTTTTTT. The chain combines TRBV13 with TRBJ2-2, with 9 bases lining up with TRBD1. CDR3 size: 16 residues. The ends lost 6 bases at V and 4 bases at J; junction bases unmatched: 9. Germline V gene sequence: CDR1 PRHDT, CDR2 FYEKMQ (reference sequence).

This clone was found once. The chain couples TRBV15 to TRBJ1-5, with TRBD1 as a possible D gene (6 bases). The V end lost 10 bases, the J end lost 1 base, and 17 bases lay between the germline ends. CDR1 and CDR2 (germline): LNHNV, YYDKDF (reference sequence). CDR3 length equals 15 residues. CDR3 nucleotides: TGTGCCAATGAACACAGGGTTAAGAGCAATCAGCCCCAGCATTTT. Translation: CANEHRVKSNQPQHF.

J is TRBJ2-5 and V is TRBV5-4, with D tentatively TRBD1 (6 bases). In germline, CDR1 is SGHNT, CDR2 YYREEE (reference sequence). V was shortened by 0 bases and J by 3 bases, with 9 bases between the two germline ends. The CDR3 totals 14 residues. The CDR3 protein is CASSLGRGKETQYF. CDR3 nucleotide sequence: TGTGCCAGCAGCTTGGGTAGGGGGAAAGAGACCCAGTACTTC.

V and J are TRBV27 and TRBJ2-7; possibly TRBD1 or TRBD2 for D (5 bases each). The length of the CDR3 is 14 residues. V was clipped by 1 base and J by 4 bases, with 11 bases between them. Germline V CDR1 and CDR2: MNHEY, SMNVEV (reference sequence). The CDR3 reads CASSLWGPEYEQYF. CDR3 in DNA: TGTGCCAGCAGTTTATGGGGACCAGAGTACGAGCAGTACTTC.

The chain has TRBV5-1 and TRBJ2-1, with 8 bases that match TRBD1. CDR3 length: 16 residues. Germline CDR1 and CDR2: SGHRS and YFSETQ. V lost 6 bases to trimming and J lost 2 bases; unmatched junction nucleotides: 10. Here the CDR3 reads CASTHPRQGTYNEQFF. DNA of the CDR3: TGCGCCAGCACCCATCCCCGACAGGGGACCTACAATGAGCAGTTCTTC.

J is TRBJ1-1 and V is TRBV5-1, with no clear D. Per germline, CDR1 SGHRS and CDR2 YFSETQ. There are 13 residues in the CDR3. The germline V and J ends were trimmed by 6 bases and 0 bases, with 9 bases remaining between them. The CDR3 DNA sequence: TGCGCCAGCAACGAGGGAATGAACACTGAAGCTTTCTTT. Protein: CASNEGMNTEAFF.

Concerning this clone: A much larger clone is a single base away; this may be a read error. This sample includes further DNA sequences coding for the same CDR3. This chain links TRBV6-1 with TRBJ2-7; the match to TRBD2 covers 7 bases. The V gene's germline CDR1 is MNHNS and CDR2 SASEGT. The V segment lost 6 bases and the J segment 1 base; nucleotides outside the gene matches: 0. The CDR3 loop spans 12 amino acids. CDR3 region: CASRGGSYEQYF. The CDR3 DNA is TGTGCCAGCAGGGGGGGGTCCTACGAGCAGTACTTC.

The rearrangement joins TRBV9 to TRBJ2-3; TRBD2 aligns across 7 bases. Germline V CDR1 and CDR2: SGDLS, YYNGEE. This CDR3 is built from 16 residues. Losses at the gene ends were 3 bases for V and 6 bases for J; bases not matched to a gene: 13. The CDR3 loop is CASSARSGRVSDTQYF. CDR3 coding DNA: TGTGCCAGCAGCGCCCGTAGCGGGCGGGTCTCGGATACGCAGTATTTT. The complete variable domain, with remaining parts taken from reference TRBV9 and TRBJ2-3, reads DSGVTQTPKHLITATGQRVTLRCSPRSGDLSVYWYQQSLDQGLQFLIQYYNGEERAKGNILERFSAQQFPDLHSELNLSSLELGDSALYFCASSARSGRVSDTQYFGPGTRLTVL.

This chain uses TRBV5-1 with TRBJ2-7, with TRBD1 identical over 7 bases. The CDR3 runs 14 residues. Germline CDR1 reads SGHRS; CDR2 reads YFSETQ. With 2 bases clipped from V and 4 bases from J, the junction kept 6 bases outside the gene matches. The CDR3 DNA follows: TGCGCCAGCAGCTTCGGACAGGATGCTTACGAGCAGTACTTC. Translation: CASSFGQDAYEQYF.

Points on this clone: This sample includes further DNA sequences coding for the same CDR3. The V call is TRBV9, the J call TRBJ2-1; TRBD2 is a possible D gene (6 bases). Germline V gives CDR1 SGDLS, CDR2 YYNGEE. The V gene lost 0 bases and the J gene lost 10 bases, with 11 bases spanning the gap. This CDR3 has 13 residues. For the CDR3, the DNA is TGTGCCAGCAGCGTAGGTGGGGGGAACGAGCAGTTCTTC. Its translation is CASSVGGGNEQFF.

This chain joins TRBV7-2 and TRBJ2-3; 7 bases line up with TRBD2. The germline CDR1 and CDR2 sequences are SGHTA and FQGNSA. The CDR3 has 14 amino acids. The V segment lost 6 bases and the J segment 6 bases; nucleotides outside the gene matches: 9. DNA for the CDR3: TGTGCCAGCAGTCCAGGTGCGGGGGTCGATACGCAGTATTTT. Translated, it gives CASSPGAGVDTQYF.

The rearrangement uses TRBV21-1 and TRBJ2-7; TRBD2 is the table's D call, not checked against the DNA. TRBV21-1 is given as a pseudogene. This CDR3 has 15 amino acids. CDR3 protein: CASSRRLAGAYEQYF. CDR3 DNA: TGTGCCAGCAGCAGGCGACTAGCGGGAGCTTATGAGCAGTACTTC.

The gene calls are TRBV27 and TRBJ2-3; 11 bases match TRBD2. V lost 5 bases, J lost 4 bases, and 8 bases stayed unmatched. CDR1 and CDR2 from the germline V gene are MNHEY and SMNVEV (reference sequence). CDR3 length: 16 residues. CDR3 sequence: CASSVTSGNVADTQYF. The DNA of the CDR3 is TGTGCCAGCAGTGTGACTAGCGGGAATGTAGCAGATACGCAGTATTTT.

The chain has TRBV30 and TRBJ2-7; either TRBD1 or TRBD2 may supply D (6 bases each). The V gene's germline CDR1 is GTSNPN and CDR2 SVGIG (reference sequence). Trimming removed 4 bases at V and 1 base at J, with 14 bases between. There are 14 residues in the CDR3. CDR3 DNA: TGTGCCTGGACCGCCGGGGGCCCATCCTACGAGCAGTACTTC. It specifies CAWTAGGPSYEQYF.

The gene calls are TRBV19 and TRBJ1-5; no clear D. V gave up 7 bases and J gave up 0 bases, with 10 bases separating them. This CDR3 has 14 amino acids. Germline lookup yields CDR1 LNHDA and CDR2 SQIVND (reference sequence). CDR3 DNA sequence: TGTGCCAGTAAAGAAAGAGATAGCAATCAGCCCCAGCATTTT. It codes for CASKERDSNQPQHF.

This chain joins TRBV27 and TRBJ2-3, with 7 bases aligning to TRBD1. V lost 5 bases, J lost 0 bases, and 8 bases stayed unmatched. Germline values: CDR1 MNHEY, CDR2 SMNVEV (reference sequence). CDR3 size: 16 residues. CDR3: CASSTRQGTSTDTQYF. CDR3 nucleotides: TGTGCCAGCAGTACCAGACAGGGCACCAGCACAGATACGCAGTATTTT.

The chain employs TRBV11-3 and TRBJ2-1, with D perhaps matching TRBD2 (6 bases). Germline CDR1 SGHNT, CDR2 YENEEA. Trimming took off 5 bases at V and 0 bases at J, with 14 bases between the two ends. The CDR3 extends over 16 amino acids. The CDR3 DNA is TGTGCCAGCAGCGCGCGGGGCGCTAGCTCCTACAATGAGCAGTTCTTC. Protein sequence: CASSARGASSYNEQFF.

The chain combines TRBV2 with TRBJ1-2, with unresolved D. The CDR3 sequence is 14 residues long. Germline CDR1 SNHLY, CDR2 FYNNEI. The ends were cut back, 6 bases at V and 8 bases at J, with 19 bases in the middle. CDR3 loop: CASSIPDYRSGYTF. CDR3 nucleotides: TGTGCCAGCAGCATCCCTGATTACAGAAGCGGCTACACCTTC.

The chain joins TRBV27 to TRBJ2-7; TRBD2 matches 10 bases. The CDR3 is made up of 14 amino acids. V shed 4 bases and J 6 bases; nucleotides not matched to a gene: 6. The germline gives CDR1 MNHEY, CDR2 SMNVEV (reference sequence). CDR3 sequence: CASSSLAGAGEQYF. CDR3 nucleotides: TGTGCCAGCAGTTCCCTAGCGGGAGCAGGCGAGCAGTACTTC.

The count of this clone is one. CDR3: CSVEVDRRGEQYF. The CDR3 DNA is TGCAGCGTTGAAGTAGACAGGCGCGGAGAGCAGTACTTC. The chain carries TRBV29-1 and TRBJ2-7; a possible D gene is TRBD1 (6 bases). CDR1 and CDR2 from the germline V gene are SQVTM and ANQGSEA. The V gene lost 1 base and the J gene lost 7 bases, with 14 bases spanning the gap. This CDR3 region has 13 residues.

This chain links TRBV29-1 with TRBJ1-4, with 9 bases matching TRBD1. This CDR3 is 14 amino acids long. From germline, CDR1 is SQVTM and CDR2 ANQGSEA. The ends lost 6 bases at V and 8 bases at J; junction bases unmatched: 10. CDR3: CSVTRPGQGEKLFF. CDR3 sequence (DNA): TGCAGCGTGACTCGGCCGGGACAGGGCGAAAAACTGTTTTTT.

This chain uses TRBV18 with TRBJ2-1; 12 bases fit TRBD2. The germline CDR1 and CDR2 sequences are KGHSH and LQKENI. The CDR3 spans 18 residues. J gave up 0 bases and V 2 bases, and 5 bases lay outside the gene matches. This CDR3 is CASSPKGLAGRSYNEQFF. In DNA form, the CDR3 reads TGTGCCAGCTCACCAAAAGGACTAGCGGGACGCTCCTACAATGAGCAGTTCTTC.